This entry lists 5 T cell receptor beta chains sequenced from one sample in a study of glioma-infiltrating T cells. Amplification of TCR alpha and beta CDR3 regions from RNA used iRepertoire nested multiplex PCR. One entry per CDR3 protein results from TCRdb running MiXCR on the multiplex PCR reads. The sample consists of 93,000 or so distinct CDR3 sequences, around 28% of them appearing once. The sample was glioma tissue, nonneoplastic brain tissue, or PBMCs (not recorded which). The receptors were sampled from a human donor with low-grade glioma or glioblastoma, undergoing nonglioma brain surgery, or in good health (not recorded which).

The chain joins TRBV7-9 to TRBJ1-4; TRBD1 matches at 7 bases. V gave up 1 base and J gave up 4 bases; unmatched junction bases: 3. The CDR3 has 15 residues. Germline CDR1 SEHNR, CDR2 FQNEAQ (reference sequence). CDR3 nucleotide sequence: TGTGCCAGCAGCTTAGGGGACAGCAGTAATGAAAAACTGTTTTTT. Residues: CASSLGDSSNEKLFF.

This clonotype was counted ten times or more. V usage is TRBV20-1 and J usage is TRBJ2-3; 14 bases align to TRBD2. CDR1 DFQATT and CDR2 SNEGSKA come from the germline V gene (reference sequence). The CDR3 sequence is 16 residues long. The junction had 5 bases not matched to a gene; V was cut back by 5 bases and J by 1 base. The CDR3 reads CSADMGLAGGTDTQYF. CDR3 in DNA: TGCAGTGCTGACATGGGACTAGCGGGAGGCACAGATACGCAGTATTTT.

This clonotype was picked up many times. This chain connects TRBV20-1 to TRBJ1-1; TRBD1 might be the D (6 bases). The CDR3 is made up of 14 amino acids. Trimming removed 5 bases from V and 3 bases from J, with 16 bases in between. Germline V gene data show CDR1 as DFQATT and CDR2 as SNEGSKA (reference sequence). As DNA, the CDR3 is TGCAGTGCTTTAATAGGGGGGGGGGACACTGAAGCTTTCTTT. It specifies CSALIGGGDTEAFF.

This clonotype was recorded once. Being one base from a much bigger clone, this may be a read error. V is TRBV4-2 and J is TRBJ2-5; 9 nucleotides line up with TRBD2. Trimming removed 5 bases from V and 1 base from J; junction bases left unmatched: 5. This CDR3 contains 15 residues. Looked up from germline, CDR1 is LGHNA and CDR2 is YNFKEQ. The CDR3 coding sequence is TGTGCCAGCAGCTTAGAACTAGCGGGCCAAGAGACCCAGTACTTC. Its protein is CASSLELAGQETQYF.

Comments on this clonotype: This may stem from a read error, because a much larger clone lies one nucleotide away. The V and J genes are TRBV28 and TRBJ2-1; D gene ambiguous. CDR1 MDHEN and CDR2 SYDVKM come from the germline V gene. The V and J ends lost 5 bases and 5 bases respectively, with 10 bases between them. The CDR3 contains 13 residues. CDR3 amino acids: CASSQTPDNEQFF. DNA for the CDR3: TGTGCCAGCAGTCAGACCCCCGACAATGAGCAGTTCTTC. Full variable domain (remainder filled in from reference TRBV28 and TRBJ2-1): DVKVTQSSRYLVKRTGEKVFLECVQDMDHENMFWYRQDPGLGLRLIYFSYDVKMKEKGDIPEGYSVSREKKERFSLILESASTNQTSMYLCASSQTPDNEQFFGPGTRLTVL.